Following are 14 T cell receptor beta chains from one sample sequenced in a study of cytomegalovirus exposure and HLA in healthy donors. Clones were read by immunoSEQ multiplex PCR, and TCRdb kept only the in-frame ones, dropping some. This table holds 250,000 to 300,000 clones, around 91% found once. The specimen was PBMCs. These receptors all stem from a woman in her late teens or twenties in good health and CMV-seronegative.

The gene calls are TRBV19 and TRBJ1-2; 9 nucleotides align to TRBD1. The CDR3 is made up of 13 amino acids. The trim removed 3 bases at V and 7 bases at J, leaving 3 bases unmatched. The V gene's germline CDR1 is LNHDA and CDR2 SQIVND (reference sequence). CDR3: CASSMTGGGGYTF. DNA of the CDR3: TGTGCCAGTAGTATGACAGGGGGAGGTGGCTACACCTTC.

With regard to this clone: Other DNA sequences in this sample translate to the same CDR3. This chain joins TRBV6-4 and TRBJ2-2; no reliable D call. Trimming removed 0 bases from V and 4 bases from J, with 3 bases in between. Germline lookup yields CDR1 MRHNA and CDR2 SNTAGT. The CDR3 spans 13 residues. The CDR3 spells CASSDSSTGELFF. For the CDR3, the DNA is TGTGCCAGCAGTGACTCTAGCACCGGGGAGCTGTTTTTT.

The chain carries TRBV4-1 and TRBJ2-5; 7 nucleotides line up with TRBD2. The V gene end was trimmed by 3 bases and the J gene end by 3 bases; junction bases not matched to a gene: 7. Germline CDR1 MGHRA, CDR2 YSYEKL. The CDR3 totals 15 residues. The CDR3 protein is CASSQPWGGEETQYF. Here the CDR3 DNA reads TGCGCCAGCAGCCAGCCCTGGGGGGGGGAAGAGACCCAGTACTTC.

The chain couples TRBV4-1 to TRBJ2-7; TRBD1 might be the D (6 bases). V dropped 4 bases and J dropped 4 bases, with 17 bases sitting between them. Germline values: CDR1 MGHRA, CDR2 YSYEKL. The CDR3 runs 15 residues. The CDR3 DNA reads as TGCGCCAGCAGCCTACAACCGGCAGGGGTATACGAGCAGTACTTC. Protein sequence: CASSLQPAGVYEQYF.

In DNA, the CDR3 is TGTGCCAGCAGTTACGGAGCGGCAGGGGACGGCTACACCTTC. This encodes CASSYGAAGDGYTF. This chain connects TRBV6-6 to TRBJ1-2; D perhaps matches TRBD1 (6 bases). CDR3 length: 14 amino acids. Germline loops: CDR1 MNHNY, CDR2 SVGAGI (reference sequence). V shed 2 bases and J shed 8 bases, with 15 bases lying between them.

The J gene is TRBJ1-2, the V gene TRBV4-3; D possibly corresponds to TRBD1 (6 bases). Germline CDR1 reads LGHNA; CDR2 reads YSLEER. This CDR3 has 16 residues. The ends were cut back, 1 base at V and 6 bases at J, with 18 bases in the middle. The CDR3 DNA sequence: TGCGCCAGCAGCCAAGTATCGTGGACAGCCGTCGATGGCTACACCTTC. Translated: CASSQVSWTAVDGYTF.

V is TRBV9 and J is TRBJ2-2; D gene ambiguous. This CDR3 is built from 15 residues. V was cut by 1 base and J by 2 bases, with 9 bases left in between. The V gene's germline CDR1 is SGDLS and CDR2 YYNGEE. The CDR3: CASSVHEDNTGELFF. Written as DNA, the CDR3 is TGTGCCAGCAGCGTACATGAGGATAACACCGGGGAGCTGTTTTTT. Filled out from reference TRBV9 and TRBJ2-2, the complete variable domain reads DSGVTQTPKHLITATGQRVTLRCSPRSGDLSVYWYQQSLDQGLQFLIQYYNGEERAKGNILERFSAQQFPDLHSELNLSSLELGDSALYFCASSVHEDNTGELFFGEGSRLTVL.

V gene TRBV10-2 combines with J gene TRBJ2-3; 7 bases are shared with TRBD1. Unmatched junction bases numbered 10, after V lost 7 bases and J lost 0 bases. In germline, CDR1 is WSHSY, CDR2 SAAADI. CDR3 length: 16 residues. The CDR3 protein is CASNKDRAASTDTQYF. The CDR3 nucleotides are TGCGCCAGCAATAAAGACAGGGCCGCTAGCACAGATACGCAGTATTTT.

The gene calls are TRBV27 and TRBJ2-5; 8 positions agree with TRBD2. The V gene's germline CDR1 is MNHEY and CDR2 SMNVEV (reference sequence). After removal of 1 base from V and 7 bases from J, the junction contained 20 bases not matched to a gene. The CDR3 is 19 residues long. The CDR3 DNA sequence: TGTGCCAGCAGTTTATTAGGCGTTTCGGGCGGGGGGACCTTTGGGACCCAGTACTTC. Its translation: CASSLLGVSGGGTFGTQYF.

This chain uses TRBV28 with TRBJ1-4, with D hard to call. The length of the CDR3 is 15 residues. Germline V CDR1 and CDR2: MDHEN, SYDVKM. Trimming cost V 3 bases and J 5 bases, with 13 bases left between them. The CDR3 nucleotides are TGTGCCAGCAGTTTTGAGGGTCCAATGAATGAAAAACTGTTTTTT. Its translation is CASSFEGPMNEKLFF.

The V and J genes are TRBV7-2 and TRBJ1-6; the match to TRBD1 covers 10 bases. The CDR3 runs to 14 residues. V lost 6 bases to trimming and J lost 4 bases; unmatched junction nucleotides: 0. Germline V gene lookup returns CDR1 SGHTA and CDR2 FQGNSA. CDR3 coding DNA: TGTGCCAGCAGGGACAGGGGGTATAATTCACCCCTCCACTTT. This translates into CASRDRGYNSPLHF. Full variable domain (outside the CDR3, taken from reference TRBV7-2 and TRBJ1-6): GAGVSQSPSNKVTEKGKDVELRCDPISGHTALYWYRQSLGQGLEFLIYFQGNSAPDKSGLPSDRFSAERTGGSVSTLTIQRTQQEDSAVYLCASRDRGYNSPLHFGNGTRLTVT.

The V and J genes are TRBV6-5 and TRBJ2-7, with D perhaps matching TRBD1 (6 bases). This CDR3 comprises 15 residues. With 2 bases removed from V and 2 bases from J, the gap between germline ends came to 13 bases. Germline lookup yields CDR1 MNHEY and CDR2 SVGAGI. The DNA for the CDR3 is TGTGCCAGCAGTTACGATCCCAGGGGTCCCTACGAGCAGTACGTC. Amino acids: CASSYDPRGPYEQYV.

This clone was counted once. This rearrangement joins TRBV4-2 to TRBJ1-2; 10 nucleotides line up with TRBD1. Germline CDR1 reads LGHNA; CDR2 reads YNFKEQ. The CDR3 has 14 residues. V lost 4 bases, J lost 7 bases, and 6 bases stayed unmatched. As DNA, the CDR3 is TGTGCCAGCAGCCTCGGGACAGGGGATTTTGGCTACACCTTC. It codes for CASSLGTGDFGYTF.

The chain combines TRBV27 with TRBJ2-3, with 8 bases lining up with TRBD2. The CDR3 length is 16 residues. The germline V gene has CDR1 MNHEY and CDR2 SMNVEV (reference sequence). V trimming: 2 bases; J trimming: 1 base; junction bases outside the gene matches: 5. CDR3 coding DNA: TGTGCCAGCAGTTTAATACTAGCGGTAGGCACAGATACGCAGTATTTT. Amino acid sequence: CASSLILAVGTDTQYF.